A selection of T cell receptor beta chains follows, all from one sample in a study of T cells in Graves' hyperthyroidism and ophthalmopathy. TCRdb analysed the multiplex PCR reads with MiXCR anew, one entry per CDR3 protein. This table has hundreds of thousands of distinct CDR3 sequences, under 20% appearing once. Sample: blood. The receptors originated from a woman aged 18-29 years with Graves' ophthalmopathy. CDR3s include the opening cysteine and the closing phenylalanine or tryptophan. Each record gives: J gene, D gene, V gene, clone size, CDR3 DNA, CDR3 protein. D genes are given only for firm matches. Not every row has a clone size; where given, it reads once, few, many or a size class.

J gene: TRBJ2-7; D gene: TRBD1; V gene: TRBV7-2; clone size: NA; CDR3 DNA: TGTGCCAGCAGCTACCTTCCATCCACAGGGGGGGAGCAGTACTTC; CDR3 protein: CASSYLPSTGGEQYF
J gene: TRBJ2-7; D gene: NA; V gene: TRBV30; clone size: many; CDR3 DNA: TGTGCCTGGAGTGTCGGAGGGGTAACCTACGAGCAGTACTTC; CDR3 protein: CAWSVGGVTYEQYF
J gene: TRBJ2-1; D gene: TRBD2; V gene: TRBV28; clone size: many; CDR3 DNA: TGTGCCAGCAGTTTGGGGATAGCGGGAGGGGTCTACAATGAGCAGTTCTTC; CDR3 protein: CASSLGIAGGVYNEQFF
J gene: TRBJ1-2; D gene: NA; V gene: TRBV20-1; clone size: NA; CDR3 DNA: TGCAGTGCTAGAGAGGCCAGGGCCTCAGGGGGCTACACCTTC; CDR3 protein: CSAREARASGGYTF
J gene: TRBJ2-1; D gene: NA; V gene: TRBV3-1; clone size: NA; CDR3 DNA: TGTGCCAGCAGCCAAGGAACAACGCGACAGGACAATGAGCAGTTCTTC; CDR3 protein: CASSQGTTRQDNEQFF
J gene: TRBJ2-2; D gene: TRBD1; V gene: TRBV4-3; clone size: NA; CDR3 DNA: TGCGCCAGCAGCCAAGAGAGGACAGGGCACACCGGGGAGCTGTTTTTT; CDR3 protein: CASSQERTGHTGELFF
J gene: TRBJ2-2; D gene: NA; V gene: TRBV7-3; clone size: NA; CDR3 DNA: TGTGCCAGCAGCCACTCGGGACAACCGAACACCGGGGAGCTGTTTTTT; CDR3 protein: CASSHSGQPNTGELFF
J gene: TRBJ1-2; D gene: TRBD1; V gene: TRBV7-9; clone size: many; CDR3 DNA: TGTGCCAGCAGCTTAGCCGGGACAGGGGAAATCACCTATGGCTACACCTTC; CDR3 protein: CASSLAGTGEITYGYTF
J gene: TRBJ1-5; D gene: TRBD1; V gene: TRBV2; clone size: many; CDR3 DNA: TGTGCCAGCGGGGAAGGACCGACAGGGGGGGAGCTTAGCAATCAGCCCCAGCATTTT; CDR3 protein: CASGEGPTGGELSNQPQHF
J gene: TRBJ2-1; D gene: NA; V gene: TRBV3-1; clone size: NA; CDR3 DNA: TGTGCCAGCAGCCAAGAATTCGGGGGAGATGAGCAGTTCTTC; CDR3 protein: CASSQEFGGDEQFF
J gene: TRBJ2-1; D gene: NA; V gene: TRBV6-2/TRBV6-3; clone size: NA; CDR3 DNA: TGTGCCAGCAGTTACCCGAGACGCCGCAGCTCCTACAATGAGCAGTTCTTC; CDR3 protein: CASSYPRRRSSYNEQFF
J gene: TRBJ2-5; D gene: TRBD2; V gene: TRBV7-9; clone size: few; CDR3 DNA: TGTGCCAGCAGCCTCCTAGCGGGGGGGGGAGAGACCCAGTACTTC; CDR3 protein: CASSLLAGGGETQYF
J gene: TRBJ1-6; D gene: NA; V gene: TRBV3-1; clone size: many; CDR3 DNA: TGTGCCAGCAGCCAAGCGGCCGGACCCCTCCACTTT; CDR3 protein: CASSQAAGPLHF
J gene: TRBJ2-3; D gene: TRBD2; V gene: TRBV6-1; clone size: few; CDR3 DNA: TGTGCCAGCCGACTAGCGGGGGCCTCCCTCAGCACAGATACGCAGTATTTT; CDR3 protein: CASRLAGASLSTDTQYF
J gene: TRBJ2-4; D gene: NA; V gene: TRBV28; clone size: NA; CDR3 DNA: TGTGCCAGCAGTTTAGATCAGAGGATAGCCAAAAACATTCAGTACTTC; CDR3 protein: CASSLDQRIAKNIQYF
J gene: TRBJ1-5; D gene: TRBD1; V gene: TRBV2; clone size: many; CDR3 DNA: TGTGCCAGCACCCCGGGACAGGGGTATCAGCCCCAGCATTTT; CDR3 protein: CASTPGQGYQPQHF
J gene: TRBJ2-7; D gene: NA; V gene: TRBV28; clone size: many; CDR3 DNA: TGTGCCAGCAGCCCCATCGGGCAGGGACACGAGCAGTACTTC; CDR3 protein: CASSPIGQGHEQYF
J gene: TRBJ1-1; D gene: NA; V gene: TRBV27; clone size: few; CDR3 DNA: TGTGCCAGCGGTATAGGATCGGACACTGAAGCTTTCTTT; CDR3 protein: CASGIGSDTEAFF
J gene: TRBJ2-5; D gene: NA; V gene: TRBV5-1; clone size: few; CDR3 DNA: TGCGCCAGCAGCCGACCCTGGGAGACCCAGTACTTC; CDR3 protein: CASSRPWETQYF
J gene: TRBJ2-5; D gene: NA; V gene: TRBV13; clone size: NA; CDR3 DNA: TGTGCCAGCAGCGGGGGGCTAGATGGGGAGACCCAGTACTTC; CDR3 protein: CASSGGLDGETQYF
J gene: TRBJ2-1; D gene: TRBD2; V gene: TRBV7-9; clone size: few; CDR3 DNA: TGTGCCAGCAGCTTACCCGGGGGGGCCCACGGGAATGAGCAGTTCTTC; CDR3 protein: CASSLPGGAHGNEQFF
J gene: TRBJ2-1; D gene: NA; V gene: TRBV19; clone size: NA; CDR3 DNA: TGTGCCAGTAGTATATTAGGCAGGGGACCCTCCTACAATGAGCAGTTCTTC; CDR3 protein: CASSILGRGPSYNEQFF
J gene: TRBJ1-6; D gene: NA; V gene: TRBV5-8; clone size: NA; CDR3 DNA: TGTGCCAGCAGCTGGGGACGGTTTAATTCACCCCTCCACTTT; CDR3 protein: CASSWGRFNSPLHF
J gene: TRBJ2-3; D gene: TRBD2; V gene: TRBV7-2; clone size: many; CDR3 DNA: TGTGCCAGCAGCTTAAGGTCCGGAGTGGGGCTAGCGGGGGGGCCATCAGATACGCAGTATTTT; CDR3 protein: CASSLRSGVGLAGGPSDTQYF
J gene: TRBJ2-1; D gene: TRBD2; V gene: TRBV6-1; clone size: NA; CDR3 DNA: TGTGCCAGCGTCGGGACTAGCATTTTCGATGAGCAGTTCTTC; CDR3 protein: CASVGTSIFDEQFF
J gene: TRBJ1-1; D gene: NA; V gene: TRBV28; clone size: many; CDR3 DNA: TGTGCCAGCAGTCATAGGGGTCAGTGGCCTGAAGCTTTCTTT; CDR3 protein: CASSHRGQWPEAFF
J gene: TRBJ2-1; D gene: TRBD1; V gene: TRBV27; clone size: NA; CDR3 DNA: TGTGCCAGCAGTATACAGGGGGCCAATGAGCAGTTCTTC; CDR3 protein: CASSIQGANEQFF